These 7 T cell receptor beta chains were all obtained from the same sample, sequenced in a study of Graves' ophthalmopathy and Graves' hyperthyroidism. Researchers took RNA transcripts and amplified TCR beta CDR3 regions from them. HTBI-primed first-round RT-PCR preceded second-round multiplex PCR. TCRdb reprocessed the multiplex PCR reads via MiXCR and lists one record per CDR3 protein. The sample holds 1 million to 1.3 million distinct CDR3 sequences, less than 45% seen once. The sequenced sample consisted of peripheral blood or thyroid tissue (not recorded which). Receptors originate from an adult man with Graves' hyperthyroidism.

This clonotype was counted a single time. This may be a read error: a much more frequent sequence differs by one nucleotide. The rearrangement links TRBV10-3 to TRBJ2-1; the D gene is possibly TRBD2 (5 bases). In germline, CDR1 is ENHRY, CDR2 SYGVKD. The CDR3 extends over 14 amino acids. V lost 11 bases and J 0 bases, leaving 14 bases between the germline ends. CDR3 nucleotides: TGTGCCGTCATGAGGGATGGCTCCTACAATGAGCAGTTCTTC. Protein product: CAVMRDGSYNEQFF.

Note on this clonotype: With a much larger clone just one base away, this may be a read error. J is TRBJ1-1 and V is TRBV9, with D tentatively TRBD1 (5 bases). The germline gives CDR1 SGDLS, CDR2 YYNGEE. V lost 3 bases and J 6 bases, leaving 12 bases between the germline ends. The CDR3 runs to 13 residues. CDR3 bases: TGTGCCAGCAGCGCCAAGGGGAGCTCTGAAGCTTTCTTT. This sequence encodes CASSAKGSSEAFF.

This clonotype was detected many times. The CDR3 spells CASSDGAGGIGTQYF. As DNA, the CDR3 is TGTGCCAGCAGTGATGGTGCAGGGGGTATTGGGACCCAGTACTTC. This chain uses TRBV2 with TRBJ2-5, with 7 bases fitting TRBD1. Trimming cost V 3 bases and J 7 bases; bases outside gene matches: 11. Germline loops: CDR1 SNHLY, CDR2 FYNNEI. The CDR3 covers 15 residues.

This clonotype came up many times. CDR3 region: CASSQVAGLNYGYTF. CDR3 in DNA: TGCGCCAGCAGCCAAGTTGCAGGGCTGAACTATGGCTACACCTTC. V is TRBV4-1 and J is TRBJ1-2; TRBD1 might be the D (5 bases). Trimming stripped 1 base from V and 2 bases from J, with 11 bases between. Germline V gives CDR1 MGHRA, CDR2 YSYEKL. The CDR3 is made up of 15 amino acids.

The chain uses TRBV12-3 or TRBV12-4 and TRBJ2-5; perhaps D is TRBD1 or TRBD2 (5 bases each). V lost 5 bases to trimming and J lost 5 bases, with 18 bases between them. The CDR3 covers 15 residues. CDR3 region: CASSPHYRTVETQYF. The CDR3 nucleotides are TGTGCCAGCAGTCCCCACTACAGGACTGTGGAGACCCAGTACTTC.

The CDR3, as DNA: TGTGCCAGCAGTGACGGGGACAGTTCCTACACCTTC. Translating it yields CASSDGDSSYTF. The chain combines TRBV2 with TRBJ1-2, with 7 bases matching TRBD1. CDR1 is SNHLY and CDR2 is FYNNEI in the germline V gene. J gave up 10 bases and V 3 bases, and 5 bases lay outside the gene matches. The CDR3 contains 12 residues.

The sample holds many counts of this clonotype. This chain joins TRBV29-1 and TRBJ2-7; 9 bases are shared with TRBD1. Germline V gene data show CDR1 as SQVTM and CDR2 as ANQGSEA. J lost 4 bases, V lost 7 bases, and 11 bases had no gene match. The CDR3 extends over 14 amino acids. The CDR3 nucleotides read TGCAGCGGCGTCCTTCCGGGACAGGGTTACGAGCAGTACTTC. Amino acids: CSGVLPGQGYEQYF.